A single sample is the source of the 15 T cell receptor beta chains below, sequenced in a study of T cells in women clearing cervical HPV infection. Only in-frame clones appear in the TCRdb table, and some are missing; sequencing was by immunoSEQ multiplex PCR. The sample holds around 39,000 clones. The sequencing sample was made of blood buffy coat. Source of these receptors: a woman between 18 and 70 years old with a cervical HPV16 infection that either progressed to CIN3+ or cleared (not recorded which).

Points on this clone: The missing CDR3 end, 3 residues past where the read stops, is filled in from the germline J gene. The chain couples TRBV5-1 to TRBJ2-3; unclear D gene. The CDR3 consists of 9 residues. Germline lookup yields CDR1 SGHRS and CDR2 YFSETQ. CDR3 DNA (partial): TGCGCCAGAGGGCAGCCG. Translation: CARGQP. The whole CDR3 sequence is CARGQPQYF.

Remarks on this clone: The read stops 3 residues short of the end of the CDR3; the missing end is completed from the germline J gene. The chain joins TRBV19 to TRBJ1-2; D possibly corresponds to TRBD1 (5 bases). The V end was cut by 3 bases, the J end by 3 bases, with 14 bases between. From germline, CDR1 is LNHDA and CDR2 SQIVND (reference sequence). CDR3 length: 15 amino acids. Partial CDR3 DNA: TGTGCCAGTAGTATCGAGAGACAGCCCTACTATGGC. Protein sequence: CASSIERQPYYG. The CDR3, in full, reads CASSIERQPYYGYTF.

To note about this clone: The CDR3 extends 3 residues past the end of the read, so its final part is completed from the germline J gene. The chain couples TRBV18 to TRBJ2-1, with a tentative D call TRBD2 (5 bases). The CDR3 is made up of 15 amino acids. V lost 4 bases, J lost 9 bases, and 19 bases lay in between. Germline V gene sequence: CDR1 KGHSH, CDR2 LQKENI. CDR3 region: CASSLDGGSRGEQFF. The part of the CDR3 DNA that was read is TGTGCCAGCTCACTAGACGGCGGGTCCCGGGGTGAG.

Worth noting for this clone: With the read ending 3 residues before the CDR3 end, the germline J gene is used to fill in that end. The chain combines TRBV30 with TRBJ1-2, with TRBD1 matching over 9 bases. The CDR3 is made up of 14 amino acids. V shed 4 bases and J 6 bases; nucleotides not matched to a gene: 9. Per the germline V gene, CDR1 is GTSNPN and CDR2 is SVGIG (reference sequence). The CDR3 here is CAWTGPGTGNGYTF. The sequenced CDR3 bases are TGTGCCTGGACCGGGCCCGGGACAGGGAATGGC.

Worth noting for this clone: The read gets to within 3 residues of the CDR3 end, and the germline J gene fills in the rest. V and J are TRBV7-2 and TRBJ1-2; TRBD1 matches at 7 bases. The CDR3 consists of 15 residues. CDR1 is SGHTA and CDR2 is FQGNSA in the germline V gene. The CDR3 loop reads CASSFGGQMSYDYTF. The CDR3 DNA, read in part, is TGTGCCAGCAGCTTTGGGGGACAGATGTCCTACGAC.

Comment on this clone: Read sequence stops 3 residues before the CDR3 end, and the germline J gene provides the missing end. The rearrangement joins TRBV2 to TRBJ1-1; 7 nucleotides align to TRBD1. Trimming cost V 6 bases and J 1 base; bases outside gene matches: 8. Germline V gene lookup returns CDR1 SNHLY and CDR2 FYNNEI. This CDR3 is built from 15 residues. The CDR3 region is CASRSTDRENTEAFF. CDR3 DNA (partial): TGTGCCAGCAGAAGCACCGACAGGGAGAACACTGAA.

About this clone itself: The read terminates 3 residues ahead of where the CDR3 ends, so the germline J gene completes it. The chain carries TRBV6-2 or TRBV6-3 and TRBJ1-2; no clear D. Trimming removed 4 bases at V and 2 bases at J, with 2 bases between. Germline lookup yields CDR1 MNHEY and CDR2 SVGEGT. The CDR3 runs 11 residues. The CDR3 region is CASSSNYGYTF. The sequenced CDR3 bases are TGTGCCAGCAGTTCGAACTATGGC.

In regard to this clone: Coverage ceases 3 residues before the CDR3 finishes, and the germline J gene fills in the end. This chain connects TRBV2 to TRBJ1-6; 9 nucleotides align to TRBD1. The trim removed 6 bases at V and 9 bases at J, leaving 6 bases unmatched. Germline lookup yields CDR1 SNHLY and CDR2 FYNNEI. The CDR3 sequence is 14 residues long. CDR3 in amino acids: CASSSGQGISPLHF. The CDR3 bases that were read are TGTGCCAGCAGCTCGGGACAGGGAATTTCACCC.

With regard to this clone: The read is 3 residues too short to cover the CDR3 end, so that end is filled in from the germline J gene. The rearrangement uses TRBV11-1 and TRBJ1-3; maybe TRBD1 (5 bases). The length of the CDR3 is 13 residues. The V gene lost 3 bases and the J gene lost 4 bases, with 7 bases spanning the gap. Germline lookup yields CDR1 SGHAT and CDR2 FQDESV (reference sequence). The part of the CDR3 DNA that was read is TGTGCCAGCAGCTTCCGACAGGGAAACACC. It is translated as CASSFRQGNT. The full CDR3 is CASSFRQGNTIYF.

In regard to this clone: The read falls 3 residues short of the CDR3 end, and the missing part is taken from the germline J gene. The chain uses TRBV6-1 and TRBJ2-2, with TRBD1 identical over 8 bases. Germline assignment: CDR1 MNHNS and CDR2 SASEGT. The length of the CDR3 is 15 residues. The sequenced CDR3 bases are TGTGCCAGCAGTGACGGGACAGGAGGCGATGAAAAG. Translating gives CASSDGTGGDEK. The complete CDR3 sequence is CASSDGTGGDEKLFF.

For this clone: The read ends 3 residues early relative to the CDR3; the germline J gene fills the gap. The rearrangement uses TRBV7-2 and TRBJ2-7; 11 bases match TRBD2. Germline V gene sequence: CDR1 SGHTA, CDR2 FQGNSA. The CDR3 covers 14 residues. The V segment lost 5 bases and the J segment 3 bases; nucleotides outside the gene matches: 3. The CDR3 loop reads CASSPGTSGYEQYF. The CDR3 DNA, read in part, is TGTGCCAGCAGCCCCGGGACTAGCGGCTACGAG.

Here the CDR3 reads CASQRTARDNEQFF. CDR3 DNA, as far as it was read: TGTGCCAGTCAGAGGACAGCAAGGGACAATGAG. The chain joins TRBV19 to TRBJ2-1, with a weak D call TRBD1 (6 bases). The observed sequence ends 3 residues before the CDR3 terminus, with the missing tail filled in from the germline J gene. The CDR3 contains 14 residues. Trimming shortened V by 8 bases and J by 5 bases, and 16 bases separated the two germline ends. Germline CDR1 is LNHDA and CDR2 is SQIVND (reference sequence). The full variable domain, with the rest looked up from reference TRBV19 and TRBJ2-1, is DGGITQSPKYLFRKEGQNVTLSCEQNLNHDAMYWYRQDPGQGLRLIYYSQIVNDFQKGDIAEGYSVSREKKESFPLTVTSAQKNPTAFYLCASQRTARDNEQFFGPGTRLTVL.

To note about this clone: The read comes to an end 3 residues before the CDR3 does, leaving the germline J gene to fill in the end. V gene TRBV10-3 combines with J gene TRBJ2-3; the match to TRBD2 covers 7 bases. The CDR3 sequence is 15 residues long. The germline CDR1 and CDR2 sequences are ENHRY and SYGVKD. Trimming at V came to 5 bases and at J to 2 bases, leaving 7 bases not matched to a gene. CDR3 DNA, as far as it was read: TGTGCCATCAGTCCAGCCGGGACTATCACAGATACG. Translating it yields CAISPAGTITDT. The entire CDR3 is CAISPAGTITDTQYF.

With regard to this clone: The read ends 3 residues shy of where the CDR3 ends; the end is completed using the germline J gene. The rearrangement links TRBV16 to TRBJ1-5; no definite D call. V was clipped by 0 bases and J by 2 bases, with 8 bases between them. There are 15 residues in the CDR3. CDR1 and CDR2 from the germline V gene are KGHSY and FQNENV. Here the CDR3 reads CASSQSRVGNQPQHF. The part of the CDR3 DNA that was read is TGTGCCAGCAGCCAATCTAGAGTAGGCAATCAGCCC.

About this clone itself: The CDR3 end falls 3 residues outside the read, so it is completed with the germline J gene. The J gene is TRBJ1-3, the V gene TRBV2; 7 bases are a match to TRBD1. CDR1 and CDR2 from the germline V gene are SNHLY and FYNNEI. The CDR3 is 14 amino acids. J was trimmed by 4 bases and V by 6 bases; bases with no gene match: 6. The CDR3 DNA, read in part, is TGTGCCAGCAGCCTTGGGACAGCAGGAAACACC. Protein: CASSLGTAGNT. The entire CDR3 sequence reads CASSLGTAGNTIYF. The full variable domain, its missing parts supplied by reference TRBV2 and TRBJ1-3, is EPEVTQTPSHQVTQMGQEVILRCVPISNHLYFYWYRQILGQKVEFLVSFYNNEISEKSEIFDDQFSVERPDGSNFTLKIRSTKLEDSAMYFCASSLGTAGNTIYFGEGSWLTVV.